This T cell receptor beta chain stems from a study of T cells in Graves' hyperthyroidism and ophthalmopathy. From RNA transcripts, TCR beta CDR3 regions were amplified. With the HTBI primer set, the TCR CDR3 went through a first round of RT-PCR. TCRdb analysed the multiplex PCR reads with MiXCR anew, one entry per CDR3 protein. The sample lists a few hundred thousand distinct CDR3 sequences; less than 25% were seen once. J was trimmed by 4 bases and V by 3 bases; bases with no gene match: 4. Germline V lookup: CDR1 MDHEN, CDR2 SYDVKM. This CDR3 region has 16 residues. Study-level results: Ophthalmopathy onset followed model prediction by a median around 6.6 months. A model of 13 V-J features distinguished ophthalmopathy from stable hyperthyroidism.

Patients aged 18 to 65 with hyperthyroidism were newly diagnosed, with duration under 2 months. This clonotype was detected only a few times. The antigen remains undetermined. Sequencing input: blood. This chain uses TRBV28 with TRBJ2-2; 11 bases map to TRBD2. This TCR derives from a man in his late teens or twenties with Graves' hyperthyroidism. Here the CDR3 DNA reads TGTGCCAGCAGTTTCTCTAGCGGGGGGCCCACCGGGGAGCTGTTTTTT. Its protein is CASSFSSGGPTGELFF.